A selection of T cell receptor beta chains follows, all from one sample in a study of control samples from healthy donors and cancer patients. Repertoires were generated with immunoSEQ multiplex PCR, while TCRdb's copy carries only in-frame clones and drops some. Counted here are some 150,000 clones, roughly 92% occurring once; the ten biggest clones make up approximately 2.5%. The sequenced sample was blood. The receptors were sampled from a man aged 50 to 60 in good health. CDR3s include the opening cysteine and the closing phenylalanine or tryptophan. The D gene is left open where the match is weak. Only some rows state a clone size, as once, few, many or a class for expanded clones.

size: -; J: TRBJ2-7; D: -; V: TRBV6-5; DNA: TGTGCCAGCAGACTAGGACGTAGGAGCTCCTACGAGCAGTACTTC; CDR3: CASRLGRRSSYEQYF
size: -; J: TRBJ2-5; D: -; V: TRBV12-3/TRBV12-4; DNA: TGTGCCAGCAGTCCCCGACAGGTCACCCAGTACTTC; CDR3: CASSPRQVTQYF
size: -; J: TRBJ2-2; D: TRBD2; V: TRBV7-2; DNA: TGTGCCAGCAGCCCGTCTAGCGGGGTGGCCGGGGAGCTGTTTTTT; CDR3: CASSPSSGVAGELFF
size: -; J: TRBJ1-1; D: TRBD1; V: TRBV29-1; DNA: TGCAGCGTTGAGCAGGCCGGGACAGTGAACACTGAAGCTTTCTTT; CDR3: CSVEQAGTVNTEAFF
size: once; J: TRBJ2-1; D: TRBD2; V: TRBV27; DNA: TGTGCCAGCAGTTCCCCCGGCGCGGGAGGGATCAGGAATGAGCAGTTCTTC; CDR3: CASSSPGAGGIRNEQFF
size: -; J: TRBJ2-1; D: -; V: TRBV25-1; DNA: TGTGCCAGCAGTGTCCCCGGGACAACTTATGAGCAGTTCTTC; CDR3: CASSVPGTTYEQFF
size: -; J: TRBJ2-1; D: TRBD2; V: TRBV30; DNA: TGTGCCTGGAGTGTAGTCCCCAGCGGGAGGAGTAATGAGCAGTTCTTC; CDR3: CAWSVVPSGRSNEQFF
size: -; J: TRBJ1-5; D: TRBD1; V: TRBV7-9; DNA: TGTGCCAGCAGTAAGGGGGCCTCGTCCCAGCATTTT; CDR3: CASSKGASSQHF
size: -; J: TRBJ2-1; D: TRBD2; V: TRBV5-1; DNA: TGCGCCAGCACCTCAACGGGGGGCTCCTACAATGAGCAGTTCTTC; CDR3: CASTSTGGSYNEQFF
size: -; J: TRBJ1-2; D: TRBD1; V: TRBV5-1; DNA: TGCGCCAGCAGCTTGACAGGGGAAAATGGCTACACCTTC; CDR3: CASSLTGENGYTF
size: -; J: TRBJ1-1; D: -; V: TRBV18; DNA: TGTGCCAGCTCACCTTCCCACTTACGAGGGGGGGTGGAAGCTTTCTTT; CDR3: CASSPSHLRGGVEAFF
size: -; J: TRBJ1-3; D: TRBD1; V: TRBV29-1; DNA: TGCAGCGTTGTACAGGGGTCTGGAAACACCATATATTTT; CDR3: CSVVQGSGNTIYF
size: -; J: TRBJ2-1; D: -; V: TRBV4-2; DNA: TGTGCCAGCAGCCAACCCCGGGGATCGGGCAATGAGCAGTTCTTC; CDR3: CASSQPRGSGNEQFF
size: -; J: TRBJ1-3; D: TRBD1; V: TRBV25-1; DNA: TGTGCCACCTTAGGACAGGCGGCTGGAAACACCATATATTTT; CDR3: CATLGQAAGNTIYF
size: -; J: TRBJ2-5; D: -; V: TRBV28; DNA: TGTGCCAGCAGACTAGACCGACCAGGCGGAGAGACCCAGTACTTC; CDR3: CASRLDRPGGETQYF
size: -; J: TRBJ2-1; D: TRBD2; V: TRBV7-3; DNA: TGTGCCAGCAGCTCCGAACCAGCGGGAGGCAATGAGCAGTTCTTC; CDR3: CASSSEPAGGNEQFF
size: -; J: TRBJ2-5; D: TRBD2; V: TRBV11-1; DNA: TGTGCCAGCAGCCAAAGCGGGAGTGTAATACAGACCCAGTACTTC; CDR3: CASSQSGSVIQTQYF
size: -; J: TRBJ2-7; D: TRBD1; V: TRBV10-3; DNA: TGTGCCATCAGTGGCGGGGGACAGGGGCTTTACGAGCAGTACTTC; CDR3: CAISGGGQGLYEQYF
size: few; J: TRBJ1-2; D: TRBD1; V: TRBV7-9; DNA: TGTGCCAGCAGCCCAGGACAGGGCGGCTACACCTTC; CDR3: CASSPGQGGYTF
size: once; J: TRBJ2-3; D: -; V: TRBV5-6; DNA: TGTGCCAGCAGCTCTACAGGTATCAAGGGAGATACGCAGTATTTT; CDR3: CASSSTGIKGDTQYF
size: -; J: TRBJ2-1; D: TRBD2; V: TRBV5-1; DNA: TGCGCCAGCAGCTCGGGAGCGGGAGCCCAATACAATGAGCAGTTCTTC; CDR3: CASSSGAGAQYNEQFF
size: -; J: TRBJ1-3; D: -; V: TRBV2; DNA: TGTGCCAGCACTCGATCGGGGGTTTTTGAAAACACCATATATTTT; CDR3: CASTRSGVFENTIYF
size: -; J: TRBJ1-1; D: -; V: TRBV12-3/TRBV12-4; DNA: TGTGCCAGCAGTTCCCTTCGCCTCTCTGAAGCTTTCTTT; CDR3: CASSSLRLSEAFF
size: -; J: TRBJ1-1; D: -; V: TRBV6-5; DNA: TGTGCCAGCAGCGCGTATATTAACACTGAAGCTTTCTTT; CDR3: CASSAYINTEAFF
size: -; J: TRBJ1-6; D: -; V: TRBV3-1/TRBV3-2; DNA: TGTGCCAGCAGCCATCGGGACCCGATTAATTCACCCCTCCACTTT; CDR3: CASSHRDPINSPLHF